This entry lists 18 T cell receptor beta chains sequenced from one sample in a study of prognosis after radiotherapy for stage I lung cancer. Multiplex PCR in two rounds served to amplify TCR beta CDR3 from genomic DNA. Round-one PCR had primers specific to each TRBV and TRBJ gene. TCRdb recomputed calls from the multiplex PCR reads with MiXCR, one row per CDR3 protein. The data show fewer than 40,000 distinct CDR3 sequences, around 30% seen once. The sequenced sample was PBMCs, obtained before or after stereotactic body radiation therapy (not recorded which). These TCRs come from a donor aged 50 or older with non-small cell lung cancer.

This clonotype was recorded at least ten times. This sequence joins TRBV3-1 and TRBJ1-1; TRBD1 matches at 7 bases. Germline CDR1 is LGHDT and CDR2 is YNNKEL (reference sequence). Trimming at V came to 4 bases and at J to 1 base, leaving 3 bases not matched to a gene. The CDR3 spans 14 residues. CDR3 protein: CASSRGQKNTEAFF. In nucleotides, the CDR3 is TGTGCCAGCAGCCGGGGACAGAAGAACACTGAAGCTTTCTTT.

This clonotype was seen ten or more times. The J gene is TRBJ2-7, the V gene TRBV9; D is uncertain. The CDR3 has 15 residues. CDR1 is SGDLS, CDR2 YYNGEE, per germline. Trimming removed 0 bases at V and 0 bases at J, with 10 bases between. CDR3 DNA sequence: TGTGCCAGCAGCGTAGGGTTTGGCACCTCCTACGAGCAGTACTTC. It specifies CASSVGFGTSYEQYF.

This clonotype was recorded at least ten times. CDR3 nucleotide sequence: TGTGCCTGGAGTGTACCCTCTGGCTACACCTTC. It codes for CAWSVPSGYTF. The chain recombines TRBV30 with TRBJ1-2; D gene ambiguous. V was cut by 0 bases and J by 7 bases, with 6 bases left in between. The CDR3 loop spans 11 amino acids. Germline V gene data show CDR1 as GTSNPN and CDR2 as SVGIG (reference sequence).

In this sample, this clonotype turned up many times. The chain carries TRBV14 and TRBJ2-1, with D perhaps being TRBD1 or TRBD2 (5 bases each). Germline assignment: CDR1 SGHDN and CDR2 FVKESK. Trimming pared 4 bases from V and 8 bases from J, leaving 18 bases between. This CDR3 has 15 residues. The chain's CDR3 is CASSLPGRGGDEQFF. CDR3 DNA sequence: TGTGCCAGCAGCCTCCCAGGACGGGGCGGAGATGAGCAGTTCTTC.

This rearrangement joins TRBV6-1 to TRBJ1-2; TRBD1 might be the D (5 bases). V dropped 5 bases and J dropped 4 bases, with 14 bases sitting between them. Germline lookup yields CDR1 MNHNS and CDR2 SASEGT. This CDR3 has 14 residues. The DNA of the CDR3 is TGTGCCAGCAGTACCAAAGGTGGGGGCTATGGCTACACCTTC. This encodes CASSTKGGGYGYTF.

There are many counts of this clonotype. CDR3 nucleotides: TGCAGTGCTAGACCCTTTGGGCCCTACGAGCAGTACTTC. Its protein is CSARPFGPYEQYF. The V gene is TRBV20-1, the J gene TRBJ2-7; D is undetermined. Germline values: CDR1 DFQATT, CDR2 SNEGSKA (reference sequence). The CDR3 totals 13 residues. V lost 2 bases and J lost 2, with 10 bases in between.

This clonotype has at least ten counts. The genes are TRBV5-6 and TRBJ1-6; TRBD1 might be the D (6 bases). CDR1 SGHDT and CDR2 YYEEEE come from the germline V gene. With 0 bases removed from V and 7 bases from J, the gap between germline ends came to 11 bases. The CDR3 is 15 amino acids. CDR3 sequence: CASSLEGTRNSPLHF. CDR3 DNA sequence: TGTGCCAGCAGCTTGGAGGGGACAAGAAATTCACCCCTCCACTTT.

The sample holds many counts of this clonotype. This chain links TRBV18 with TRBJ2-7; the D gene is possibly TRBD2 (5 bases). CDR1 and CDR2 (germline): KGHSH, LQKENI. Trimming took off 3 bases at V and 2 bases at J, with 14 bases between the two ends. CDR3 length equals 15 residues. The CDR3 region has the DNA TGTGCCAGCTCACCGCGAGGGTCTTCCCCCTACGAGCAGTACTTC. Amino acids: CASSPRGSSPYEQYF. Using reference TRBV18 and TRBJ2-7 for the parts outside the CDR3, the full variable domain is NAGVMQNPRHLVRRRGQEARLRCSPMKGHSHVYWYRQLPEEGLKFMVYLQKENIIDESGMPKERFSAEFPKEGPSILRIQQVVRGDSAAYFCASSPRGSSPYEQYFGPGTRLTVT.

In its sample, this clonotype was seen once. The chain recombines TRBV10-2 with TRBJ2-7; D possibly matches TRBD1 or TRBD2 (5 bases each). The CDR3 consists of 16 residues. Germline CDR1 is WSHSY and CDR2 is SAAADI. The V and J ends lost 7 bases and 0 bases respectively, with 19 bases between them. CDR3 amino acids: CASKRQGAPSSYEQYF. CDR3 coding DNA: TGCGCCAGCAAGCGGCAGGGTGCGCCCAGCTCCTACGAGCAGTACTTC.

The gene calls are TRBV25-1 and TRBJ2-3; D is undetermined. V was trimmed by 5 bases and J by 4 bases, leaving 7 bases between them. Germline CDR1 reads MGHDK; CDR2 reads SYGVNS. The CDR3 totals 12 residues. CDR3 in amino acids: CASSRLADTQYF. In nucleotides, the CDR3 is TGTGCCAGCAGTAGGCTGGCAGATACGCAGTATTTT.

This clonotype appeared many times. The chain employs TRBV2 and TRBJ2-7; the D gene is possibly TRBD2 (5 bases). There are 15 residues in the CDR3. Trimming removed 2 bases from V and 7 bases from J, with 18 bases in between. CDR1 and CDR2 from the germline V gene are SNHLY and FYNNEI. CDR3 nucleotides: TGTGCCAGCAGTGAAAGGGAGACAACTCTTGGGGAGCAGTACTTC. Amino acids: CASSERETTLGEQYF.

A remark on this clonotype: This is likely an artifact of a read error, given a far larger clone one base away. The chain employs TRBV6-4 and TRBJ1-5, with D hard to call. V gave up 5 bases and J gave up 4 bases, with 9 bases separating them. This CDR3 has 13 amino acids. CDR1 is MRHNA, CDR2 SNTAGT, per germline. CDR3 nucleotide sequence: TGTGCCAGCAGTTACGGATTTAATCAGCCCCAGCATTTT. This translates into CASSYGFNQPQHF.

The chain recombines TRBV7-2 with TRBJ2-7, with no clear D. The CDR3 has 14 residues. V was shortened by 5 bases and J by 1 base, with 12 bases between the two germline ends. The germline CDR1 and CDR2 sequences are SGHTA and FQGNSA. DNA of the CDR3: TGTGCCAGCAGCGCGTTAAGATTGTCCTACGAGCAGTACTTC. It is translated as CASSALRLSYEQYF.

This clonotype has a count of ten or more. This sequence joins TRBV6-2 or TRBV6-3 and TRBJ2-4, with 11 bases lining up with TRBD1. CDR3 length: 13 amino acids. V was pared by 5 bases and J by 6 bases, with 0 bases of the junction left unmatched. CDR1 and CDR2 from the germline V gene are MNHEY and SVGEGT. The CDR3 DNA follows: TGTGCCAGCAGTGGGACAGGGGGAAACATTCAGTACTTC. Residues: CASSGTGGNIQYF.

This clonotype was counted ten times or more. The V call is TRBV6-1, the J call TRBJ1-3; TRBD1 is a possible D gene (5 bases). Per germline, CDR1 MNHNS and CDR2 SASEGT. The CDR3 length is 14 residues. V lost 8 bases, J lost 4 bases, and 15 bases lay in between. The CDR3 region is CASPGGSTGNTIYF. As DNA, the CDR3 is TGTGCCAGCCCCGGGGGAAGCACAGGAAACACCATATATTTT.

This clonotype was seen at least ten times. CDR3 coding DNA: TGTGCCAGCTCACCGGACAGAAACTATGGCTACACCTTC. Its translation is CASSPDRNYGYTF. The chain carries TRBV18 and TRBJ1-2; perhaps TRBD1 as D (6 bases). Germline CDR1 is KGHSH and CDR2 is LQKENI. V lost 3 bases, J lost 2 bases, and 7 bases lay in between. The CDR3 spans 13 residues.

At least ten counts were recorded for this clonotype. The chain combines TRBV6-4 with TRBJ1-2; D is undetermined. V lost 6 bases, J lost 4 bases, and 18 bases lay in between. The CDR3 runs 15 residues. Germline-derived CDR1 and CDR2 are MRHNA and SNTAGT. The CDR3 is CASSLTDSEGYGYTF. The CDR3 coding sequence is TGTGCCAGCAGCTTGACTGACTCGGAGGGCTATGGCTACACCTTC.

The rearrangement uses TRBV7-9 and TRBJ2-6; the D is unclear. This CDR3 has 15 residues. Trimming cost V 6 bases and J 0 bases, with 9 bases left between them. Germline V gives CDR1 SEHNR, CDR2 FQNEAQ (reference sequence). The CDR3 sequence: CASRRKSSGANVLTF. The CDR3 coding sequence is TGTGCCAGCAGACGAAAGAGCTCTGGGGCCAACGTCCTGACTTTC.